This TCR beta chain derives from a study of Tregs in tolerant kidney transplant recipients. Study-level findings and limits: Tregs expanded with activated donor B cells seemed most donor-specific. This study did not directly address biological reproducibility. Antigen-driven expansion was suggested because donor-specific Tregs expanded more than all Tregs in tolerant patients. Changing PCR primers prevented nucleotide comparison between some patients' samples.

Worth noting for this clone: Antigen: not known.

Assay: immunoSEQ multiplex PCR; the TCRdb copy retains only in-frame clones and omits some. Here the sample spans approximately 99,000 clones, 90% being singletons. The CDR3 length is 16 residues. Germline CDR1 and CDR2: MDHEN and SYDVKM. The J segment lost 1 base and the V segment lost 5 bases, leaving 9 bases of the junction unmatched. The rearrangement uses TRBV28 and TRBJ1-1; 8 bases align to TRBD1. This specimen was CD4+ T cells from blood, taken before the transplant. The clonotype comes from a human donor who received a combined kidney and bone marrow transplant. The chain's CDR3 is CASSPSWGTGNTEAFF. CDR3 coding DNA: TGTGCCAGCAGTCCCTCATGGGGGACAGGGAACACTGAAGCTTTCTTT.